Each of the 24 T cell receptor beta chains below was sequenced from the same sample in a study of CD8 T cells in Susac syndrome. RNA was extracted with the RNeasy kit, and a quantity of roughly 0.45 to 1 ug was reverse transcribed using random hexamers. TCRdb fed the immunoSEQ multiplex PCR reads into MiXCR, producing one record per CDR3 protein. The table records more than 55,000 distinct CDR3 sequences, approximately 95% of them present only once. The sample was CD8+ T cells from PBMCs. The receptors were gathered from a human donor in good health.

This clonotype showed up just once. This chain links TRBV9 with TRBJ2-7; the match to TRBD1 covers 8 bases. The CDR3 totals 15 residues. Losses at the gene ends were 2 bases for V and 1 base for J; bases not matched to a gene: 5. Germline V CDR1 and CDR2: SGDLS, YYNGEE. CDR3 amino acids: CASSVDRGSSYEQYF. In nucleotides, the CDR3 is TGTGCCAGCAGCGTCGACAGGGGCTCGTCCTACGAGCAGTACTTC.

V gene TRBV23-1 combines with J gene TRBJ1-2, with D possibly TRBD1 on 6 matching bases. TRBV23-1 is sorted into the ORF group, with uncertain function. The CDR3 is 13 residues long. The V end was cut by 6 bases, the J end by 8 bases, with 16 bases between. The CDR3 loop reads CASSPVQGRGYTF. The CDR3 DNA is TGCGCCAGCAGCCCCGTACAGGGCAGGGGCTACACCTTC.

This clonotype has a single count. The chain carries TRBV29-1 and TRBJ2-1, with TRBD2 identical over 8 bases. The V and J ends lost 5 bases and 7 bases, in that order; junction bases with no gene match: 7. The CDR3 has 13 residues. Germline-derived CDR1 and CDR2 are SQVTM and ANQGSEA. CDR3 sequence: CSVKVAGRNEQFF. In DNA, the CDR3 is TGCAGCGTTAAGGTAGCGGGGAGAAATGAGCAGTTCTTC.

V usage is TRBV7-9 and J usage is TRBJ2-3; 7 bases line up with TRBD1. The germline V gene encodes CDR1 SEHNR and CDR2 FQNEAQ (reference sequence). The CDR3 sequence is 15 residues long. V trimming: 5 bases; J trimming: 8 bases; junction bases outside the gene matches: 13. This CDR3 is CASSPADREFGTQYF. CDR3 in DNA: TGTGCCAGCAGCCCAGCAGACAGGGAATTTGGTACGCAGTATTTT.

The chain combines TRBV9 with TRBJ1-6; 9 nucleotides line up with TRBD1. Germline V gene lookup returns CDR1 SGDLS and CDR2 YYNGEE. The CDR3 length is 15 residues. The ends lost 3 bases at V and 7 bases at J; junction bases unmatched: 5. CDR3 loop: CASSEGQGGNSPLHF. The CDR3 nucleotides read TGTGCCAGCAGCGAGGGACAGGGAGGAAATTCACCCCTCCACTTT.

The chain joins TRBV12-3 or TRBV12-4 to TRBJ2-5, with TRBD1 identical over 9 bases. V gave up 5 bases and J gave up 3 bases; unmatched junction bases: 4. The CDR3 covers 14 residues. For the CDR3, the DNA is TGTGCCAGCAGTCCCGGGACAGGGAAAGAGACCCAGTACTTC. Protein sequence: CASSPGTGKETQYF.

Only one count was recorded for this clonotype. This chain uses TRBV29-1 with TRBJ1-1; perhaps TRBD1 as D (5 bases). V dropped 6 bases and J dropped 3 bases, with 11 bases sitting between them. The CDR3 is 12 amino acids. CDR1 SQVTM and CDR2 ANQGSEA come from the germline V gene. The CDR3 nucleotides read TGCAGCGTCGATGACAGAGACACTGAAGCTTTCTTT. Encoded protein: CSVDDRDTEAFF.

This clonotype has only one observation. As DNA, the CDR3 is TGTGCCAGCAGCTTGGACATCTTCACTGAAGCTTTCTTT. It translates to CASSLDIFTEAFF. The rearrangement links TRBV5-6 to TRBJ1-1, with unresolved D. Trimming cost V 0 bases and J 4 bases, with 7 bases left between them. CDR3 length: 13 residues. CDR1 and CDR2 from the germline V gene are SGHDT and YYEEEE.

The genes are TRBV3-1 and TRBJ2-2; the match to TRBD2 covers 8 bases. Unmatched junction bases numbered 3, after V lost 0 bases and J lost 3 bases. The CDR3 is 16 residues long. The germline V gene encodes CDR1 LGHDT and CDR2 YNNKEL (reference sequence). The CDR3 here is CASSQDSGKDTGELFF. In DNA form, the CDR3 reads TGTGCCAGCAGCCAAGATAGCGGGAAGGACACCGGGGAGCTGTTTTTT.

The gene calls are TRBV29-1 and TRBJ2-2, with 10 bases lining up with TRBD1. CDR3 length equals 16 residues. The germline V gene has CDR1 SQVTM and CDR2 ANQGSEA. V was clipped by 1 base and J by 6 bases; unmatched bases: 8. The CDR3 spells CSVEGGWDRGAGELFF. CDR3 coding DNA: TGCAGCGTTGAAGGAGGGTGGGACAGGGGTGCCGGGGAGCTGTTTTTT.

This chain connects TRBV7-9 to TRBJ1-1; perhaps TRBD1 as D (6 bases). With 5 bases removed from V and 4 bases from J, the gap between germline ends came to 14 bases. CDR1 SEHNR and CDR2 FQNEAQ come from the germline V gene (reference sequence). CDR3 length: 14 residues. CDR3 loop: CASSPAVGATEAFF. The DNA of the CDR3 is TGTGCCAGCAGCCCCGCGGTGGGGGCCACTGAAGCTTTCTTT.

The V and J genes are TRBV5-6 and TRBJ2-7; D not resolved. Germline V gives CDR1 SGHDT, CDR2 YYEEEE. The CDR3 covers 14 residues. Trimming took off 0 bases at V and 5 bases at J, with 12 bases between the two ends. CDR3 DNA sequence: TGTGCCAGCAGCTTGGTTGGCAGGTCTAACGAGCAGTACGTC. As protein: CASSLVGRSNEQYV.

This chain links TRBV6-5 with TRBJ2-5; no clear D gene. The CDR3 has 14 residues. V lost 2 bases, J lost 1 base, and 8 bases lay in between. CDR1 is MNHEY, CDR2 SVGAGI, per germline. The CDR3 sequence: CASSYVDGQETQYF. CDR3 DNA sequence: TGTGCCAGCAGTTACGTGGACGGCCAAGAGACCCAGTACTTC.

V and J are TRBV9 and TRBJ2-7, with 9 bases aligning to TRBD2. The CDR3 consists of 13 residues. Germline trimming cut 3 bases from V and 4 bases from J; bases unmatched to any gene: 2. Germline lookup yields CDR1 SGDLS and CDR2 YYNGEE. CDR3 amino acids: CASSGGGEYEQYF. CDR3 sequence (DNA): TGTGCCAGCAGCGGCGGGGGGGAATACGAGCAGTACTTC.

The chain is built from TRBV4-1 and TRBJ2-7; possibly TRBD1 for D (6 bases). V shed 1 base and J shed 4 bases, with 14 bases lying between them. The V gene's germline CDR1 is MGHRA and CDR2 YSYEKL. The CDR3 is made up of 15 amino acids. The CDR3 reads CASSQVLGQLYEQYF. DNA for the CDR3: TGCGCCAGCAGCCAAGTGTTAGGACAGCTGTACGAGCAGTACTTC.

The chain joins TRBV5-8 to TRBJ1-5; D might be TRBD1 (5 bases). Germline V gives CDR1 SGHTS, CDR2 YDEGEE. The V end was cut by 6 bases, the J end by 7 bases, with 20 bases between. This CDR3 is built from 15 residues. The chain's CDR3 is CASTPPGPSRQPQHF. The CDR3 region has the DNA TGTGCCAGCACACCCCCGGGACCCAGCCGCCAGCCCCAGCATTTT.

The chain has TRBV6-1 and TRBJ2-7; D perhaps matches TRBD2 (6 bases). Germline assignment: CDR1 MNHNS and CDR2 SASEGT. CDR3 length: 11 residues. V gave up 8 bases and J gave up 3 bases, with 8 bases separating them. CDR3 bases: TGTGCCAGCGGGCGGGGCTACGAGCAGTACGTC. As protein: CASGRGYEQYV.

This rearrangement joins TRBV9 to TRBJ2-2, with TRBD2 matching 11 bases. The CDR3 is 15 residues long. J lost 7 bases, V lost 4 bases, and 6 bases had no gene match. Germline V gene lookup returns CDR1 SGDLS and CDR2 YYNGEE. The CDR3 sequence is CASSTSGGPRGELFF. CDR3 nucleotide sequence: TGTGCCAGCAGCACTAGCGGGGGCCCCCGCGGGGAGCTGTTTTTT.

This sequence joins TRBV27 and TRBJ2-1, with 9 bases identical to TRBD1. Germline V gene data show CDR1 as MNHEY and CDR2 as SMNVEV (reference sequence). The CDR3 has 15 amino acids. V lost 6 bases to trimming and J lost 8 bases; unmatched junction nucleotides: 11. The CDR3: CASSSPGTGNDEQFF. For the CDR3, the DNA is TGTGCCAGCAGCTCCCCCGGGACAGGGAACGATGAGCAGTTCTTC.

The rearrangement joins TRBV13 to TRBJ1-6; no clear D. V was pared by 2 bases and J by 5 bases, with 13 bases between. Per the germline V gene, CDR1 is PRHDT and CDR2 is FYEKMQ (reference sequence). The CDR3 is 16 amino acids. Here the CDR3 DNA reads TGTGCCAGCAGCTTACTCGCCTCGGTTAATAATTCACCCCTCCACTTT. Translating it yields CASSLLASVNNSPLHF.

The chain recombines TRBV29-1 with TRBJ1-1; D ambiguous. This CDR3 region has 13 residues. The germline V and J ends were trimmed by 7 bases and 0 bases, with 12 bases remaining between them. Germline V gene sequence: CDR1 SQVTM, CDR2 ANQGSEA. The CDR3 here is CSGRSVMNTEAFF. The CDR3 DNA reads as TGCAGCGGAAGGTCGGTAATGAACACTGAAGCTTTCTTT.

The J gene is TRBJ2-7, the V gene TRBV29-1, with 7 nucleotides matching TRBD1. The CDR3 runs 13 residues. Trimming removed 6 bases from V and 1 base from J; junction bases left unmatched: 6. Germline V gene lookup returns CDR1 SQVTM and CDR2 ANQGSEA. The CDR3 here is CSVSPGQSYEQYF. Written as DNA, the CDR3 is TGCAGCGTCTCACCGGGACAGTCCTACGAGCAGTACTTC.

The V and J genes are TRBV9 and TRBJ2-5; TRBD1 matches 7 bases. Germline trimming cut 4 bases from V and 5 bases from J; bases unmatched to any gene: 11. Germline V lookup: CDR1 SGDLS, CDR2 YYNGEE. CDR3 length: 15 amino acids. The CDR3 coding sequence is TGTGCCAGCAGCCCTAGGGACAGTTTAATTGAGACCCAGTACTTC. As protein: CASSPRDSLIETQYF.

The chain links TRBV7-9 to TRBJ2-1; TRBD2 matches 14 bases. The CDR3 length is 18 residues. The germline V gene has CDR1 SEHNR and CDR2 FQNEAQ (reference sequence). J lost 6 bases, V lost 4 bases, and 11 bases had no gene match. The CDR3 nucleotides are TGTGCCAGCAGCTCTGACGGTTCGACTAGCGGGGGGGCCAATGAGCAGTTCTTC. This encodes CASSSDGSTSGGANEQFF.